Presented here are 13 T cell receptor beta chains from one specimen sequenced in a study of blood T cell repertoires in COVID-19. Sequencing used immunoSEQ multiplex PCR; TCRdb keeps in-frame clones, though not all of them. The sample carries some 80,000 clones, 90% recorded once. The sequencing sample was made of peripheral blood. The receptors derive from a woman of 80 years or more with acute or convalescent COVID-19.

This chain links TRBV6-1 with TRBJ1-2; D ambiguous. The CDR3 length is 12 residues. V shed 1 base and J shed 6 bases, with 6 bases lying between them. Germline V gene sequence: CDR1 MNHNS, CDR2 SASEGT. The CDR3 loop is CASSEVGDGYTF. The CDR3 nucleotides read TGTGCCAGCAGTGAAGTCGGGGATGGCTACACCTTC.

CDR3 protein: CASSFRAGGPIYEQYF. CDR3 bases: TGTGCCAGCAGCTTCCGGGCGGGGGGCCCTATCTACGAGCAGTACTTC. The rearrangement links TRBV7-8 to TRBJ2-7, with TRBD2 identical over 8 bases. Germline lookup yields CDR1 SGHVS and CDR2 FQNEAQ. The CDR3 is 16 amino acids. Unmatched junction bases numbered 10, after V lost 3 bases and J lost 3 bases. The full variable domain, with the rest looked up from reference TRBV7-8 and TRBJ2-7, is GAGVSQSPRYKVAKRGQDVALRCDPISGHVSLFWYQQALGQGPEFLTYFQNEAQLDKSGLPSDRFFAERPEGSVSTLKIQRTQQEDSAVYLCASSFRAGGPIYEQYFGPGTRLTVT.

V is TRBV6-2 or TRBV6-3 and J is TRBJ1-2; 7 bases agree with TRBD1. CDR3 length equals 12 residues. V was pared by 6 bases and J by 7 bases, with 5 bases of the junction left unmatched. Germline V gives CDR1 MNHEY, CDR2 SVGEGT. The CDR3 sequence: CASSDTGVGYTF. The CDR3 coding sequence is TGTGCCAGCAGCGATACAGGGGTTGGCTACACCTTC.

The chain couples TRBV5-5 to TRBJ1-1; D may be TRBD1 (5 bases). CDR1 and CDR2 (germline): SGHKS, YYEKEE (reference sequence). V was cut by 2 bases and J by 1 base, with 6 bases left in between. CDR3 length equals 13 residues. CDR3 nucleotide sequence: TGTGCCAGCAGCTTAACAGGGAACACTGAAGCTTTCTTT. Protein sequence: CASSLTGNTEAFF.

With respect to this clone: The same CDR3 is also encoded by other DNA sequences in this sample. The V call is TRBV5-1, the J call TRBJ2-3; the D is unclear. Germline V gene lookup returns CDR1 SGHRS and CDR2 YFSETQ. V lost 0 bases, J lost 3 bases, and 5 bases lay in between. The CDR3 is 13 amino acids. CDR3 residues: CASSLDGTDTQYF. The CDR3 region has the DNA TGCGCCAGCAGCTTGGACGGTACAGATACGCAGTATTTT.

V and J are TRBV11-1 and TRBJ2-7, with D maybe TRBD2 (5 bases). The CDR3 runs 13 residues. The germline CDR1 and CDR2 sequences are SGHAT and FQDESV (reference sequence). V lost 6 bases to trimming and J lost 3 bases, with 12 bases between them. CDR3 nucleotide sequence: TGTGCCAGCAGTCAAAGAGGGTTCTACGAGCAGTACTTC. It specifies CASSQRGFYEQYF.

The chain has TRBV7-2 and TRBJ2-5; unclear D gene. From germline, CDR1 is SGHTA and CDR2 FQGNSA. There are 13 residues in the CDR3. The V gene lost 4 bases and the J gene lost 5 bases, with 11 bases spanning the gap. CDR3 loop: CASSSLTVETQYF. Written as DNA, the CDR3 is TGTGCCAGCAGCTCCTTGACTGTGGAGACCCAGTACTTC.

The chain combines TRBV7-2 with TRBJ2-2, with 11 nucleotides matching TRBD2. The CDR3 runs to 17 residues. Looked up from germline, CDR1 is SGHTA and CDR2 is FQGNSA. Losses at the gene ends were 3 bases for V and 7 bases for J; bases not matched to a gene: 10. This CDR3 reads CASSFLAGGYRGGELFF. The CDR3 coding sequence is TGTGCCAGCAGCTTCCTAGCGGGGGGCTATCGTGGCGGGGAGCTGTTTTTT.

V is TRBV12-3 or TRBV12-4 and J is TRBJ2-7, with 9 bases that match TRBD1. The junction had 4 bases not matched to a gene; V was cut back by 8 bases and J by 2 bases. This CDR3 is 13 amino acids long. The CDR3, as DNA: TGTGCCAGCCGGGGACAGGGCGCCTACGAGCAGTACTTC. This sequence encodes CASRGQGAYEQYF.

The genes are TRBV4-3 and TRBJ2-3, with D perhaps TRBD1 (5 bases). The V end lost 2 bases, the J end lost 2 bases, and 11 bases lay between the germline ends. This CDR3 spans 15 amino acids. Germline CDR1 reads LGHNA; CDR2 reads YSLEER. CDR3 DNA: TGCGCCAGCAGCCAATTCCAGGGTTACACAGATACGCAGTATTTT. This encodes CASSQFQGYTDTQYF.

This clone was seen many times. The chain has TRBV10-3 and TRBJ1-1, with TRBD1 as a possible D gene (6 bases). CDR1 and CDR2 (germline): ENHRY, SYGVKD. The CDR3 is 15 amino acids. V lost 0 bases, J lost 5 bases, and 13 bases lay in between. The CDR3 DNA sequence: TGTGCCATCAGTGAGTCGGGGGGGCGGTGGACTGAAGCTTTCTTT. Residues: CAISESGGRWTEAFF.

V is TRBV12-3 or TRBV12-4 and J is TRBJ2-7, with D perhaps matching TRBD1 (6 bases). Trimming shortened V by 5 bases and J by 12 bases, and 14 bases separated the two germline ends. The CDR3 is made up of 11 amino acids. The CDR3 nucleotides are TGTGCCAGCAGTAACAGACAGGTGTTGTACTTC. This sequence encodes CASSNRQVLYF.

The rearrangement uses TRBV6-5 and TRBJ1-1; TRBD1 might be the D (6 bases). Germline-derived CDR1 and CDR2 are MNHEY and SVGAGI. This CDR3 has 12 amino acids. The CDR3 loop reads CTHRDMGTEAFF. The CDR3 region has the DNA TGTACGCACCGGGACATGGGAACTGAAGCTTTCTTT.